This TCR beta chain comes out of a study of tumor-infiltrating lymphocytes in primary liver carcinoma. Turning to the study itself: All lesions had stage T1-T3 N0M0 and roughly 4 to 10 cm widths.

This CDR3 is built from 13 residues. Germline lookup yields CDR1 SGHNT and CDR2 YENEEA. Alongside blood RNA obtained from unsorted whole blood, germline DNA was also extracted. Patients carried chronic HBV infection without prior treatment. General study points: Lower overlap was observed for tumor-adjacent and tumor-blood pairs relative to tumor region pairs. Because the samples were bulk unsorted, the study did not compare CD4+ and CD8+ repertoires.

Regarding this clonotype: The antigen remains undetermined. Compared with germline, one end of the junction differs, possibly owing to a read error.

The investigators made TCR beta cDNA from roughly 0.45 ug total RNA, using a constant-region primer. Researchers made the TCR beta libraries by running three nested multiplex PCR rounds with slightly modified ARM-PCR. The first two PCR rounds, roughly 11 cycles each, used TRBV1-TRBV30 forward primers and a C-beta reverse primer. TCRdb ran MiXCR on the multiplex PCR reads and lists one entry per CDR3 protein. The sample has approximately 300,000 distinct CDR3 sequences, about 62% seen once. This chain uses TRBV11-3 with TRBJ2-3; D is perhaps TRBD2 (5 bases). Material for sequencing was peripheral blood. The source is a man between 40 and 49 years old with primary liver carcinoma and hepatitis B virus infection. CDR3 amino acids: CASSKEVEDTKYF. CDR3 DNA: TGCGCCAGCAGTAAGGAGGTGGAAGATACGAAGTATTTT.